Below, 3 T cell receptor beta chains from the same sample are listed, as sequenced in a study of Ad26.COV2.S vaccination and SARS-CoV-2 variants. Treatment meaning: some 19 received Ad26.COV2.S at low or high dose, single or two shots; 5 received placebo; per-sample allocation not given. Sample collection was performed on day 63 after the first vaccine or placebo injection. TCRdb keeps only in-frame clones here, not all; method: immunoSEQ multiplex PCR. This table holds about 680,000 clones, roughly 90% found once. The material sequenced was peripheral blood, taken in a trial of Ad26.COV2.S vaccine versus placebo. The origin of the receptors is a person between 18 and 65 years old who received the Ad26.COV2.S COVID-19 vaccine or a placebo.

This chain links TRBV2 with TRBJ1-2; possibly TRBD1 for D (5 bases). V lost 4 bases, J lost 7 bases, and 13 bases lay in between. CDR3 size: 13 residues. The V gene's germline CDR1 is SNHLY and CDR2 FYNNEI. CDR3 DNA sequence: TGTGCCAGCAGTGGGGGCGGAATAGGTGGCTACACCTTC. Amino acid sequence: CASSGGGIGGYTF.

This clone was seen once. The chain joins TRBV10-2 to TRBJ2-2, with D possibly matching TRBD2 (5 bases). Between the trimmed V and J ends, which lost 6 bases and 4 bases, there was a span of 12 bases. The CDR3 is made up of 14 amino acids. The germline V gene has CDR1 WSHSY and CDR2 SAAADI. CDR3 region: CASRLGGGTGELFF. The CDR3 nucleotides are TGCGCCAGCAGGCTTGGTGGAGGCACCGGGGAGCTGTTTTTT.

The chain links TRBV7-3 to TRBJ1-3, with D maybe TRBD1 (5 bases). Per the germline V gene, CDR1 is SGHTA and CDR2 is FQGTGA. The CDR3 spans 15 residues. With 0 bases removed from V and 4 bases from J, the gap between germline ends came to 10 bases. DNA for the CDR3: TGTGCCAGCAGCTTAACGGGGGGACGCGGAAACACCATATATTTT. It encodes CASSLTGGRGNTIYF.